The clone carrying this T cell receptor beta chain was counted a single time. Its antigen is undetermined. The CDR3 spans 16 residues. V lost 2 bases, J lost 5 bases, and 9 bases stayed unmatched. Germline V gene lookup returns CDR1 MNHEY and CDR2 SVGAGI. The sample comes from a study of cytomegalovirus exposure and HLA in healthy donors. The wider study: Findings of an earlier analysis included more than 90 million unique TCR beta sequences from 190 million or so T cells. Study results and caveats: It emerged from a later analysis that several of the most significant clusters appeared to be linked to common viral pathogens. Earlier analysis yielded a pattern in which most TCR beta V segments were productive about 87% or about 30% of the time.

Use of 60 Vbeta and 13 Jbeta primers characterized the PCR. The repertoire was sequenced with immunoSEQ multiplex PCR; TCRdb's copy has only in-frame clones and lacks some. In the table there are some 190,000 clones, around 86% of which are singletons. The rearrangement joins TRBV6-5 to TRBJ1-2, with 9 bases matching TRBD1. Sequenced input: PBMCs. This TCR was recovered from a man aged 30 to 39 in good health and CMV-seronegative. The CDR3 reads CASSYIPGQGKYGYTF. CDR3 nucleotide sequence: TGTGCCAGCAGTTACATCCCGGGACAGGGAAAATATGGCTACACCTTC.